The next 18 T cell receptor beta chains were all read from a single sample in a study of blood T cell repertoires in COVID-19. Only in-frame clones appear in the TCRdb table, and some are missing; sequencing was by immunoSEQ multiplex PCR. The sample lists about 31,000 clones; about nine tenths were seen once. Sequenced material: peripheral blood. Receptors originate from a human donor in a cohort sampled during active COVID-19.

The V call is TRBV6-6, the J call TRBJ1-1; the D is unclear. The CDR3 is made up of 12 amino acids. V was clipped by 5 bases and J by 3 bases, with 7 bases between them. The germline V gene has CDR1 MNHNY and CDR2 SVGAGI (reference sequence). Here the CDR3 DNA reads TGTGCCAGCAGTGTTCTTGACACTGAAGCTTTCTTT. The encoded protein is CASSVLDTEAFF.

This clone has only one observation. This chain links TRBV5-5 with TRBJ1-2; the D gene is possibly TRBD1 (6 bases). Per the germline V gene, CDR1 is SGHKS and CDR2 is YYEKEE (reference sequence). Trimming left V 0 bases short and J 11 bases short, with 11 bases between. The length of the CDR3 is 12 residues. CDR3: CASSLALDSYTF. As DNA, the CDR3 is TGTGCCAGCAGCTTGGCCTTGGACAGTTACACCTTC.

This sequence joins TRBV7-2 and TRBJ1-6; D unclear. The CDR3 covers 15 residues. Between the trimmed V and J ends, which lost 5 bases and 4 bases, there was a span of 12 bases. CDR1 is SGHTA, CDR2 FQGNSA, per germline. CDR3 amino acids: CASSLSGLYNSPLHF. As DNA, the CDR3 is TGTGCCAGCAGCCTTTCTGGACTTTATAATTCACCCCTCCACTTT.

V usage is TRBV7-8 and J usage is TRBJ2-1; 9 bases align to TRBD1. The CDR3 loop spans 14 amino acids. Germline-derived CDR1 and CDR2 are SGHVS and FQNEAQ. CDR3 DNA sequence: TGTGCTGCTGCCGGGACAGGGACTTACAATGAGCAGTTCTTC. Protein: CAAAGTGTYNEQFF.

The rearrangement links TRBV19 to TRBJ2-2, with no clear D. Germline-derived CDR1 and CDR2 are LNHDA and SQIVND (reference sequence). CDR3 length: 12 amino acids. The V end was cut by 5 bases, the J end by 5 bases, with 6 bases between. Here the CDR3 reads CASSLRTGELFF. The CDR3 coding sequence is TGTGCCAGTAGTCTGAGGACCGGGGAGCTGTTTTTT.

The rearrangement links TRBV24-1 to TRBJ2-6; D is possibly TRBD1 (6 bases). The CDR3 spans 13 residues. V dropped 10 bases and J dropped 1 base, with 7 bases sitting between them. CDR1 and CDR2 (germline): KGHDR, SFDVKD. The CDR3 protein is CATQGSGANVLTF. The DNA of the CDR3 is TGTGCCACGCAGGGGTCTGGGGCCAACGTCCTGACTTTC.

V and J are TRBV3-1 (or the pseudogene TRBV3-2) and TRBJ2-5; TRBD2 is a possible D gene (6 bases). The CDR3 is 17 amino acids. The germline V and J ends were trimmed by 1 base and 2 bases, with 17 bases remaining between them. The germline V gene encodes CDR1 LGHDT and CDR2 YNNKEL (reference sequence). The CDR3 DNA reads as TGTGCCAGCAGCCAAGGGATCTACCCGACTAGTCAAGAGACCCAGTACTTC. It is translated as CASSQGIYPTSQETQYF.

This sequence joins TRBV5-1 and TRBJ2-1, with 16 bases identical to TRBD2. Germline V gene sequence: CDR1 SGHRS, CDR2 YFSETQ. The CDR3 consists of 16 residues. With 4 bases clipped from V and 10 bases from J, the junction kept 8 bases outside the gene matches. CDR3 region: CASSQGGTSGRGEQFF. The CDR3 bases are TGCGCCAGCAGCCAGGGGGGGACTAGCGGGAGGGGAGAGCAGTTCTTC.

The rearrangement links TRBV4-2 to TRBJ1-5; D ambiguous. Germline assignment: CDR1 LGHNA and CDR2 YNFKEQ. V was pared by 1 base and J by 0 bases, with 7 bases between. The CDR3 consists of 15 residues. The CDR3 loop reads CASSQVRDSNQPQHF. The CDR3 DNA follows: TGTGCCAGCAGCCAAGTGCGGGATAGCAATCAGCCCCAGCATTTT.

The chain carries TRBV30 and TRBJ1-5; D gene ambiguous. The ends were cut back, 3 bases at V and 0 bases at J, with 9 bases in the middle. Germline assignment: CDR1 GTSNPN and CDR2 SVGIG (reference sequence). The CDR3 loop spans 14 amino acids. The CDR3 is CAWSAAYSNQPQHF. As DNA, the CDR3 is TGTGCCTGGAGCGCCGCGTATAGCAATCAGCCCCAGCATTTT.

The gene calls are TRBV18 and TRBJ1-4; weak D call: TRBD1 (5 bases). Germline V CDR1 and CDR2: KGHSH, LQKENI. This CDR3 contains 14 residues. Trimming cost V 3 bases and J 4 bases, with 9 bases left between them. CDR3 residues: CASSPVQGNEKLFF. The CDR3 DNA sequence: TGTGCCAGCTCACCCGTTCAGGGTAATGAAAAACTGTTTTTT. Full variable domain (outside the CDR3, taken from reference TRBV18 and TRBJ1-4): NAGVMQNPRHLVRRRGQEARLRCSPMKGHSHVYWYRQLPEEGLKFMVYLQKENIIDESGMPKERFSAEFPKEGPSILRIQQVVRGDSAAYFCASSPVQGNEKLFFGSGTQLSVL.

This clone was picked up one time. This chain links TRBV11-3 with TRBJ2-3, with 12 nucleotides matching TRBD2. J was trimmed by 6 bases and V by 4 bases; bases with no gene match: 5. CDR3 size: 15 residues. CDR1 and CDR2 (germline): SGHNT, YENEEA. The CDR3 sequence is CASSWLAGGTDTQYF. The CDR3 DNA reads as TGTGCCAGCAGCTGGCTAGCGGGAGGGACCGATACGCAGTATTTT.

This chain links TRBV2 with TRBJ1-4, with D perhaps matching TRBD1 (5 bases). V was pared by 1 base and J by 8 bases, with 17 bases between. The CDR3 is 16 residues long. The germline CDR1 and CDR2 sequences are SNHLY and FYNNEI. For the CDR3, the DNA is TGTGCCAGCAGTGAAGGGTATAGGGAATGGGGCGAAAAACTGTTTTTT. This encodes CASSEGYREWGEKLFF.

The chain is built from TRBV6-5 and TRBJ1-1; no clear D gene. Germline V gene sequence: CDR1 MNHEY, CDR2 SVGAGI. The V and J ends lost 3 bases and 1 base respectively, with 6 bases between them. This CDR3 comprises 13 residues. The CDR3 DNA sequence: TGTGCCAGCAGTTATGGCAGGAACACTGAAGCTTTCTTT. Translated: CASSYGRNTEAFF.

J is TRBJ2-7 and V is TRBV5-6; D possibly corresponds to TRBD1 (6 bases). CDR1 SGHDT and CDR2 YYEEEE come from the germline V gene. CDR3 length equals 13 residues. Trimming took off 2 bases at V and 3 bases at J, with 9 bases between the two ends. The CDR3 DNA reads as TGTGCCAGCAGCTTACAGGGTTACTACGAGCAGTACGTC. Protein sequence: CASSLQGYYEQYV.

This chain joins TRBV2 and TRBJ2-7, with a tentative D call TRBD1 (5 bases). CDR1 and CDR2 from the germline V gene are SNHLY and FYNNEI. V lost 4 bases and J 6 bases, leaving 13 bases between the germline ends. The CDR3 extends over 13 amino acids. The CDR3 region has the DNA TGTGCCAGCAGTGCAGGGATTCTTAGCGAGCAGTACGTC. Its translation is CASSAGILSEQYV.

The V call is TRBV28, the J call TRBJ2-7; 10 nucleotides match TRBD2. This CDR3 region has 15 residues. CDR1 MDHEN and CDR2 SYDVKM come from the germline V gene. With 6 bases clipped from V and 3 bases from J, the junction kept 8 bases outside the gene matches. CDR3 protein: CASSSGGVNRYEQYV. CDR3 sequence (DNA): TGTGCCAGCAGCAGCGGGGGGGTAAACCGCTACGAGCAGTACGTC.

J is TRBJ2-2 and V is TRBV10-3; 9 positions agree with TRBD2. With 2 bases clipped from V and 7 bases from J, the junction kept 11 bases outside the gene matches. CDR3 size: 17 residues. Germline CDR1 is ENHRY and CDR2 is SYGVKD. The CDR3 nucleotides read TGTGCCATCAGTGAGAGGGCTAGCGGGAAGATGGGCGGGGAGCTGTTTTTT. Protein product: CAISERASGKMGGELFF.